The 9 T cell receptor beta chains below were found in one sample sequenced in a study of breast tumors, draining lymph nodes, adjacent tissues. TCRdb recomputed calls from the multiplex PCR reads with MiXCR, one row per CDR3 protein. The sample has fewer than 15,000 distinct CDR3 sequences, approximately 45% seen once. The specimen sequenced was tumor-adjacent breast tissue. These receptors all stem from a female donor with breast cancer. Some clones in this sample may be carry-over from other donors' samples.

This clonotype was seen ten or more times. The V gene is TRBV28, the J gene TRBJ2-7; 8 bases fit TRBD1. The CDR3 is made up of 13 amino acids. Germline loops: CDR1 MDHEN, CDR2 SYDVKM. J was trimmed by 3 bases and V by 5 bases; bases with no gene match: 3. In nucleotides, the CDR3 is TGTGCCAGCAGTCCGGGGACAGGCTACGAGCAGTACTTC. Amino acid sequence: CASSPGTGYEQYF.

The rearrangement joins TRBV7-9 to TRBJ2-7; 10 bases match TRBD1. Germline CDR1 SEHNR, CDR2 FQNEAQ (reference sequence). The CDR3 consists of 14 residues. J was trimmed by 4 bases and V by 4 bases; bases with no gene match: 4. Here the CDR3 reads CASSSGTGEYEQYF. The CDR3 DNA is TGTGCCAGCAGCTCCGGGACAGGGGAGTACGAGCAGTACTTC.

At least ten counts were recorded for this clonotype. With a much larger clone just one base away, this may be a read error. The chain links TRBV20-1 to TRBJ1-2, with D possibly TRBD1 on 6 matching bases. The CDR3 totals 12 residues. Germline V gene sequence: CDR1 DFQATT, CDR2 SNEGSKA (reference sequence). CDR3 in amino acids: CSAGKKGHGSTF. CDR3 coding DNA: TGCAGTGCTGGTAAAAAGGGACATGGCTCCACCTTC.

This clonotype is medium-sized (0.01 to 0.1%) by share. The CDR3 reads CASSLGGTSGPYEQYF. DNA of the CDR3: TGCGCCAGCAGCTTGGGTGGGACTAGCGGACCTTACGAGCAGTACTTC. This chain links TRBV5-1 with TRBJ2-7, with 11 nucleotides matching TRBD2. The CDR3 length is 16 residues. The V and J ends lost 0 bases and 4 bases, in that order; junction bases with no gene match: 6. CDR1 is SGHRS and CDR2 is YFSETQ in the germline V gene.

This clonotype has at least ten counts. The gene calls are TRBV18 and TRBJ2-1; 9 nucleotides match TRBD2. Germline-derived CDR1 and CDR2 are KGHSH and LQKENI. The CDR3 extends over 14 amino acids. Germline trimming cut 4 bases from V and 6 bases from J; bases unmatched to any gene: 4. The CDR3 loop is CASSLSGSPNEQFF. The CDR3 DNA reads as TGTGCCAGCTCACTTAGCGGGAGCCCCAATGAGCAGTTCTTC. The complete variable domain, with remaining parts taken from reference TRBV18 and TRBJ2-1, reads NAGVMQNPRHLVRRRGQEARLRCSPMKGHSHVYWYRQLPEEGLKFMVYLQKENIIDESGMPKERFSAEFPKEGPSILRIQQVVRGDSAAYFCASSLSGSPNEQFFGPGTRLTVL.

This clonotype has at least ten counts. The V gene is TRBV19, the J gene TRBJ2-2; 9 nucleotides align to TRBD2. Germline V lookup: CDR1 LNHDA, CDR2 SQIVND (reference sequence). Trimming took 5 bases from V and 8 from J; bases not matched to a gene: 6. This CDR3 is 14 amino acids long. CDR3 amino acids: CASSLAGGPGELFF. CDR3 in DNA: TGTGCCAGTAGTCTGGCGGGGGGGCCTGGGGAGCTGTTTTTT.

The chain combines TRBV20-1 with TRBJ2-3; TRBD2 aligns across 7 bases. The V gene end was trimmed by 2 bases and the J gene end by 4 bases; junction bases not matched to a gene: 15. This CDR3 is built from 17 residues. The germline gives CDR1 DFQATT, CDR2 SNEGSKA (reference sequence). CDR3 sequence (DNA): TGCAGTGCTAGATCTTATAAGGGGAGGGGTTTGGCAGATACGCAGTATTTT. Protein product: CSARSYKGRGLADTQYF.

This clonotype was detected ten times or more. This chain links TRBV3-1 with TRBJ2-3; 9 positions match TRBD2. Germline V gene lookup returns CDR1 LGHDT and CDR2 YNNKEL (reference sequence). The CDR3 runs to 15 residues. The V segment lost 1 base and the J segment 2 bases; nucleotides outside the gene matches: 1. CDR3 nucleotides: TGTGCCAGCAGCCAAGGACTAGCGGCCACAGATACGCAGTATTTT. Protein: CASSQGLAATDTQYF.

By sample fraction, this clonotype is medium-sized. This rearrangement joins TRBV2 to TRBJ2-5; perhaps TRBD1 as D (6 bases). Trimming shortened V by 6 bases and J by 2 bases, and 13 bases separated the two germline ends. The CDR3 extends over 14 amino acids. CDR1 and CDR2 (germline): SNHLY, FYNNEI. The DNA for the CDR3 is TGTGCCAGCAGACCGGGACAATTTCAAGAGACCCAGTACTTC. Protein product: CASRPGQFQETQYF.